This T cell receptor (beta chain) appears in the sequencing data of a study of breast tumors, draining lymph nodes, adjacent tissues. The lymph nodes were axillary draining lymph nodes from breast cancer patients. CDR3 length equals 13 residues. V shed 10 bases and J shed 5 bases, with 15 bases lying between them. Germline V gives CDR1 MNHNY, CDR2 SVGAGI (reference sequence). From the multiplex PCR reads, TCRdb called clonotypes with MiXCR, one entry per CDR3 protein. The profile covers about 200,000 distinct CDR3 sequences, with around a third appearing a single time and 4% to 4.5% taken by the ten largest. This clonotype was seen just once.

The clonotype was recovered from a female donor with breast cancer. Some clones in this sample may be carry-over from other donors' samples. Sequenced material: axillary lymph node tissue. The chain carries TRBV6-6 and TRBJ1-5; D might be TRBD1 (5 bases). CDR3 in DNA: TGTGCCAACACCCCACAAGGGGATCAGCCCCAGCATTTT. It encodes CANTPQGDQPQHF.